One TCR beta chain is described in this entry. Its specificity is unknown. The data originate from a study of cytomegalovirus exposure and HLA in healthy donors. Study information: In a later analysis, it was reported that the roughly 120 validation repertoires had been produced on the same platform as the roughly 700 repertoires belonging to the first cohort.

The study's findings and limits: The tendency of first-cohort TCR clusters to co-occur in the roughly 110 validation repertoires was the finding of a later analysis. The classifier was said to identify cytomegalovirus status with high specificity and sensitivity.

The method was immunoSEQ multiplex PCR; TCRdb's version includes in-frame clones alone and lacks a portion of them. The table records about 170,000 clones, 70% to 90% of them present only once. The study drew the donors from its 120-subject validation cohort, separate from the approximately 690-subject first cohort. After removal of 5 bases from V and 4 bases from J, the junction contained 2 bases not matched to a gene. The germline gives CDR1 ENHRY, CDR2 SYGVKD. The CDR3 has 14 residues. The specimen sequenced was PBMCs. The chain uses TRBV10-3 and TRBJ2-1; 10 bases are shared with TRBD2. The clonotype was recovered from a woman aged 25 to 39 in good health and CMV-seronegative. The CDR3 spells CAISPGLAYNEQFF. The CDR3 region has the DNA TGTGCCATCAGTCCGGGACTAGCGTACAATGAGCAGTTCTTC.